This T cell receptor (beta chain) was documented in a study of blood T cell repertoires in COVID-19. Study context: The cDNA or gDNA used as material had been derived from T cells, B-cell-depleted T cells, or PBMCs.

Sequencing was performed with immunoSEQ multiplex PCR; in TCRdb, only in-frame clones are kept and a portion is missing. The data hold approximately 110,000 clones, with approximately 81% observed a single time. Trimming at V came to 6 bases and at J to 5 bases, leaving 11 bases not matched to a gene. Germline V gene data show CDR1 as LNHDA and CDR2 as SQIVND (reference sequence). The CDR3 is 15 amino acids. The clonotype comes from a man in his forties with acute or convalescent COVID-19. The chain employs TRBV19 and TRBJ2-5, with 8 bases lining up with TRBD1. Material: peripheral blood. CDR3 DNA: TGTGCCAGTAGCAGCCTGATGGGACAGGAGGAGACCCAGTACTTC. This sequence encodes CASSSLMGQEETQYF.